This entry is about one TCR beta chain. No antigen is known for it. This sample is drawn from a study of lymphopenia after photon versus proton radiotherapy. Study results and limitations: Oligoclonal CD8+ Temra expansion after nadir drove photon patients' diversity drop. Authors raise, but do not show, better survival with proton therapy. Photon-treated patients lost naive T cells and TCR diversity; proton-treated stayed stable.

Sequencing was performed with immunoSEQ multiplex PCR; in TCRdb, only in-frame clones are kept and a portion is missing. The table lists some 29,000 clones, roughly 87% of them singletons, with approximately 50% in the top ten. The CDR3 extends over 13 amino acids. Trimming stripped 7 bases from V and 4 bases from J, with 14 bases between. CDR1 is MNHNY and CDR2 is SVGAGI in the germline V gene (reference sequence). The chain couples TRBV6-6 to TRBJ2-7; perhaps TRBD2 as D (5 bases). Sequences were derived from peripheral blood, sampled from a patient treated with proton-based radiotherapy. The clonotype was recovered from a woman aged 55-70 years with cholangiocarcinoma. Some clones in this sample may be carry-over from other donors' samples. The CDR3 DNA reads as TGTGCCAGCAAAGAGGGCTCCGCTTACGAGCAGTACTTC. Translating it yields CASKEGSAYEQYF.